The clone carrying this TCR beta chain has ten or more counts. Its antigen remains unidentified. The germline V and J ends were trimmed by 1 base and 0 bases, with 13 bases remaining between them. In germline, CDR1 is SGHTA, CDR2 FQGNSA. The CDR3 runs 17 residues. Amplified TCR beta CDR3 regions came from RNA transcripts. HTBI primers drove first-round RT-PCR of the TCR CDR3. TCRdb processed the multiplex PCR reads anew with MiXCR; each CDR3 protein has one entry. The repertoire holds about 510,000 distinct CDR3 sequences, with 46% as singletons. The data derive from a study of T cells in Graves' hyperthyroidism and ophthalmopathy. General observations from the study: The model predicted ophthalmopathy a median around 6.5 months before onset. Clonotypes that were expanded in thyroid above 0.001 mostly appeared in blood too. Separating ophthalmopathy from stable hyperthyroidism was achieved by a 13 V-J model.

The source of this sequence is an adult woman with Graves' disease, either hyperthyroidism or ophthalmopathy (not recorded which). The chain joins TRBV7-2 to TRBJ1-3; no clear D. Sequenced input: peripheral blood or thyroid tissue (not recorded which). CDR3 loop: CASSLVSGRVSGNTIYF. The CDR3 DNA follows: TGTGCCAGCAGCTTAGTTTCTGGGCGCGTCTCTGGAAACACCATATATTTT.